This TCR beta chain was documented in a study of blood T cell repertoires in COVID-19. Repertoires were generated with immunoSEQ multiplex PCR, while TCRdb's copy carries only in-frame clones and drops some. Of 150,000 to 200,000 clones in the sample, 88% were seen once. The germline gives CDR1 SEHNR, CDR2 FQNEAQ (reference sequence). The CDR3 length is 14 residues. The V and J ends lost 5 bases and 5 bases, in that order; junction bases with no gene match: 6. The material sequenced was peripheral blood. The sequence was collected from a man aged 60-69 years with acute or convalescent COVID-19. The genes are TRBV7-9 and TRBJ1-2, with 9 bases matching TRBD1. DNA of the CDR3: TGTGCCAGCAGCGACGGACAGGGGCATTATGGCTACACCTTC. The encoded protein is CASSDGQGHYGYTF.